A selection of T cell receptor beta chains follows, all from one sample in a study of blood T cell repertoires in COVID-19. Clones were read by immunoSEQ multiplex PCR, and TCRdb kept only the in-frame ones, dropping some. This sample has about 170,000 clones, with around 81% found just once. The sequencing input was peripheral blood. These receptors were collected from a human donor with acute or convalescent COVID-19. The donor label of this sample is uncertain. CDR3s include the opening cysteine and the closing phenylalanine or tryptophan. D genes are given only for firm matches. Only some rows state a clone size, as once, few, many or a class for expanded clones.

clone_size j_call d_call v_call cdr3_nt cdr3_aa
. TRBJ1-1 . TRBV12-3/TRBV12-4 TGTGCCAGCATGGTCGGGAAGGGCACTGAAGCTTTCTTT CASMVGKGTEAFF
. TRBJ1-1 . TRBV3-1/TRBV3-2 TGTGCCAGCCAAAGATCGGGAACACAGACCACTGAAGCTTTCTTT CASQRSGTQTTEAFF
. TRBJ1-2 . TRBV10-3 TGTGCCATCAGTGAGTCGGGGGCAGGGTTCGGCAACTATGGCTACACCTTC CAISESGAGFGNYGYTF
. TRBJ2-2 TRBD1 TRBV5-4 TGTGCCAGCAGCCGCCGGACAGGGAACACCGGGGAGCTGTTTTTT CASSRRTGNTGELFF
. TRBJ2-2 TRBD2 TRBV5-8 TGTGCCAGCAGCTTACCTAGCGGGAGTTACGGGGAGCTGTTTTTT CASSLPSGSYGELFF
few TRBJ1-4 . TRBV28 TGTGCCAGCAGTTTACGGGGGGTTTGGGAAAAACTGTTTTTT CASSLRGVWEKLFF
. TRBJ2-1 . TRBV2 TGTGCCAGCACTAACAGGGCCAATGAGCAGTTCTTC CASTNRANEQFF
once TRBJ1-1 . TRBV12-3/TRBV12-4 TGTGCCAGCACCCTAGGGGTGTTCACTGAAGCTTTCTTT CASTLGVFTEAFF
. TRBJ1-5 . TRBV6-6 TGTGCCAGCAGCCTCATACGGGGTGACAATCAGCCCCAGCATTTT CASSLIRGDNQPQHF
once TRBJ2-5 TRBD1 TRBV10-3 TGTGCCATCAGTGGAACAGGGGGGATCCAAGAGACCCAGTACTTC CAISGTGGIQETQYF
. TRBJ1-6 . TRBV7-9 TGTGCCAGCACCACAGGAAACTATAATTCACCCCTCCACTTT CASTTGNYNSPLHF
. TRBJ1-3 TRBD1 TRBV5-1 TGCGCCAGCAGCTTGGACCGGAATGACAGGGGGCCTGGAAACACCATATATTTT CASSLDRNDRGPGNTIYF
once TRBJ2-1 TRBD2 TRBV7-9 TGTGCCAGCAGCTTAGTGGCGGGAGCCTACAATGAGCAGTTCTTC CASSLVAGAYNEQFF
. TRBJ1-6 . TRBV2 TGTGCCAGCAGTGTGAGGGATAGAGATTCACCCCTCCACTTT CASSVRDRDSPLHF
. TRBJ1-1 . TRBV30 TGTGCCTGGAGTCGAGATAACACTGAAGCTTTCTTT CAWSRDNTEAFF
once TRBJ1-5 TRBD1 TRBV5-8 TGTGCCAGCAGCTCCGGGACAGGGGGCGCGTATAGCAATCAGCCCCAGCATTTT CASSSGTGGAYSNQPQHF